Sequencing of this T cell receptor beta chain was carried out in a study of shared T cell receptors in the human thymus. The CDR3 spans 18 residues. Germline V gives CDR1 LGHNA, CDR2 YSLEER. V shed 3 bases and J shed 5 bases, with 25 bases lying between them. Sequencing was performed with immunoSEQ multiplex PCR; in TCRdb, only in-frame clones are kept and a portion is missing. Of hundreds of thousands of clones listed, about 90% are singletons. These data also formed part of another study, on human thymus T cells. That report notes: Corrective surgery for congenital heart defects was being performed on the healthy Finnish infants who served as donors. From resections taken during corrective heart surgery, the thymus tissue was obtained.

The V call is TRBV4-3, the J call TRBJ1-1, with D possibly being TRBD1 (5 bases). This TCR came from a boy under two years old with a congenital heart defect. The sample was thymocytes. This CDR3 reads CASSHSTPGITGRTEAFF. The CDR3 DNA is TGCGCCAGCAGCCATAGTACGCCAGGGATTACGGGGAGGACTGAAGCTTTCTTT.